Listed below are T cell receptor beta chains from one sample, sequenced in a study of blood T cell repertoires in COVID-19. Sequencing used immunoSEQ multiplex PCR; TCRdb keeps in-frame clones, though not all of them. Among 120,000 or so clones listed, about four fifths were seen once. Sequencing was done on a sample of peripheral blood. The receptor source for this set is a man between 70 and 80 years old with acute or convalescent COVID-19. CDR3s include the opening cysteine and the closing phenylalanine or tryptophan. The D gene is left open where the match is weak. For some rows the clone size is stated as once, few or many, or as a class when expanded; others skip it.

j_call,d_call,cdr3_length,v_call,clone_size,cdr3_aa,cdr3_nt
TRBJ1-6,TRBD1,16,TRBV4-2,once,CASSQGVGQGGSPLHF,TGTGCCAGCAGCCAAGGTGTGGGACAGGGAGGTTCACCCCTCCACTTT
TRBJ2-7,TRBD2,16,TRBV7-8,NA,CASSFLSAGGDYEQYF,TGTGCCAGCAGCTTCCTATCGGCGGGGGGAGACTACGAGCAGTACTTC
TRBJ1-2,NA,15,TRBV4-3,NA,CASSQVPPGRYGYTF,TGCGCCAGCAGCCAAGTCCCCCCAGGGAGGTATGGCTACACCTTC
TRBJ2-3,TRBD2,18,TRBV6-6,NA,CASSPLRTSGGDTDTQYF,TGTGCCAGCAGTCCACTGAGGACTAGCGGGGGAGACACAGATACGCAGTATTTT
TRBJ1-5,NA,14,TRBV6-2/TRBV6-3,NA,CASSWVRNNQPQHF,TGTGCCAGCAGTTGGGTGCGGAACAATCAGCCCCAGCATTTT
TRBJ1-2,TRBD1,15,TRBV11-1,NA,CASSTQGGFNYGYTF,TGTGCCAGCAGCACGCAGGGGGGTTTCAACTATGGCTACACCTTC
TRBJ1-6,NA,15,TRBV2,few,CASSEAQGFGSPLHF,TGTGCCAGCAGTGAAGCGCAGGGATTCGGCTCACCCCTCCACTTT
TRBJ2-3,TRBD1,16,TRBV10-3,NA,CAISEPQGASTDTQYF,TGTGCCATCAGTGAGCCCCAGGGGGCGAGCACAGATACGCAGTATTTT
TRBJ1-6,NA,16,TRBV7-2,NA,CASSREGSAGNSPLHF,TGTGCCAGCAGCCGGGAGGGATCTGCCGGGAATTCACCCCTCCACTTT
TRBJ1-3,NA,16,TRBV2,few,CASSEISGSSGNTIYF,TGTGCCAGCAGTGAAATCTCGGGGAGCTCTGGAAACACCATATATTTT
TRBJ1-3,TRBD1,16,TRBV7-2,NA,CASSSVYRGAGNTIYF,TGTGCCAGCAGCTCGGTTTACAGGGGTGCTGGAAACACCATATATTTT
TRBJ1-1,NA,18,TRBV29-1,NA,CSTSRGARGRSMNTEAFF,TGCAGCACATCCCGGGGCGCGCGGGGGCGGTCCATGAACACTGAAGCTTTCTTT
TRBJ2-5,TRBD1,19,TRBV15,NA,CATSRDGLGAGGFGETQYF,TGTGCCACCAGCAGAGATGGGCTCGGGGCAGGGGGCTTTGGGGAGACCCAGTACTTC
TRBJ1-4,TRBD1,18,TRBV25-1,NA,CASSEWEAGGSTNEKLFF,TGTGCCAGCAGTGAATGGGAGGCAGGGGGCTCAACTAATGAAAAACTGTTTTTT
TRBJ2-7,NA,15,TRBV6-5,NA,CASNTRASGAYEQYF,TGTGCCAGCAACACGAGAGCCTCGGGAGCCTACGAGCAGTACTTC
TRBJ2-5,NA,13,TRBV2,NA,CASDPGVRETQYF,TGTGCCAGCGATCCAGGGGTACGGGAGACCCAGTACTTC
TRBJ1-2,NA,12,TRBV12-3/TRBV12-4,NA,CASSLAGHGYTF,TGTGCCAGCAGTTTAGCGGGGCATGGCTACACCTTC
TRBJ2-3,TRBD2,13,TRBV6-5,NA,CASTALAGDTQYF,TGTGCCAGCACCGCACTAGCGGGGGATACGCAGTATTTT
TRBJ2-5,TRBD2,14,TRBV7-9,NA,CASSPPGGSGTQYF,TGTGCCAGCAGCCCCCCCGGGGGGTCCGGGACCCAGTACTTC
TRBJ2-3,NA,14,TRBV6-5,NA,CASSSDRSTDTQYF,TGTGCCAGCAGTTCGGACAGAAGCACAGATACGCAGTATTTT
TRBJ1-1,NA,14,TRBV7-9,NA,CASSLDRRNTEAFF,TGTGCCAGCAGCTTAGATCGTCGGAACACTGAAGCTTTCTTT
TRBJ1-1,NA,15,TRBV11-2,NA,CASSLDSWGGLEAFF,TGTGCCAGCAGCTTGGATTCGTGGGGGGGGCTGGAAGCTTTCTTT
TRBJ1-6,NA,15,TRBV18,NA,CASSARTEVNSPLHF,TGTGCCAGCTCAGCGCGGACAGAAGTTAATTCACCCCTCCACTTT
TRBJ1-5,NA,15,TRBV6-5,NA,CASQFRDTLQQPQHF,TGTGCCAGCCAATTCCGGGACACCCTACAACAGCCCCAGCATTTT
TRBJ2-3,TRBD1,14,TRBV6-2/TRBV6-3,few,CASSLDRSTDTQYF,TGTGCCAGCAGTCTGGACAGGAGCACAGATACGCAGTATTTT
TRBJ1-3,NA,17,TRBV7-9,NA,CASSLVLSSGLGNTIYF,TGTGCCAGCAGCTTAGTGTTATCTTCAGGGCTGGGAAACACCATATATTTT
TRBJ1-1,NA,13,TRBV18,NA,CASSQGTDTEAFF,TGTGCCAGCTCACAGGGGACTGACACTGAAGCTTTCTTT
TRBJ2-3,NA,14,TRBV24-1,few,CATSDYLAASPQYF,TGTGCCACCAGTGATTACCTAGCCGCCTCCCCGCAGTATTTT
TRBJ1-2,TRBD1,12,TRBV6-5,NA,CASRRQGGGYTF,TGTGCCAGCAGAAGACAGGGGGGCGGCTACACCTTC
TRBJ2-2,NA,14,TRBV11-3,NA,CASSARTETGELFF,TGTGCCAGCAGCGCCCGGACAGAGACCGGGGAGCTGTTTTTT
TRBJ2-3,NA,14,TRBV5-5,once,CASSSGQQGDTQYF,TGTGCCAGCAGTTCCGGACAGCAGGGAGATACGCAGTATTTT
TRBJ1-5,NA,11,TRBV10-3,NA,CAISESRPQHF,TGTGCCATCAGTGAGTCCCGGCCCCAGCATTTT
TRBJ1-1,NA,13,TRBV5-4,NA,CASRPGVNTEAFF,TGTGCCAGCAGGCCGGGGGTGAACACTGAAGCTTTCTTT
TRBJ2-7,TRBD1,16,TRBV6-5,NA,CASSLIPGQGSYEQYF,TGTGCCAGCAGTTTGATTCCCGGACAGGGTTCATACGAGCAGTACTTC
TRBJ1-2,TRBD1,13,TRBV19,NA,CASSTGGNYGYTF,TGTGCCAGTAGTACAGGGGGCAATTATGGCTACACCTTC
TRBJ2-2,NA,16,TRBV5-4,NA,CASSLAKETNTGELFF,TGTGCCAGCAGCTTGGCCAAGGAGACGAACACCGGGGAGCTGTTTTTT
TRBJ1-3,NA,16,TRBV19,NA,CASSIDRGASGNTIYF,TGTGCCAGTAGTATAGATCGGGGGGCCTCTGGAAACACCATATATTTT
TRBJ2-7,NA,12,TRBV2,once,CASSSQGYEQYF,TGTGCCAGCAGTTCACAGGGCTACGAGCAGTACTTC
TRBJ2-1,TRBD2,15,TRBV5-5,NA,CASSYGLADYNEQFF,TGTGCCAGCAGCTACGGACTAGCGGACTACAATGAGCAGTTCTTC
TRBJ1-2,NA,17,TRBV18,few,CASSPPSRASGDYGYTF,TGTGCCAGCTCACCACCTTCCAGGGCTTCAGGGGACTATGGCTACACCTTC
TRBJ2-7,TRBD2,15,TRBV6-5,NA,CASSYGGEGSYEQYF,TGTGCCAGCAGTTACGGCGGGGAGGGTTCCTACGAGCAGTACTTC
TRBJ2-2,TRBD2,18,TRBV9,few,CASSVDSSGGAYTGELFF,TGTGCCAGCAGCGTAGACTCTAGCGGGGGGGCTTACACCGGGGAGCTGTTTTTT
TRBJ1-6,NA,12,TRBV6-5,few,CASSRGFSPLHF,TGTGCCAGCTCCCGGGGGTTTTCACCCCTCCACTTT
TRBJ1-2,NA,17,TRBV6-4,NA,CASRGAKGVQTNYGYTF,TGTGCCAGCAGGGGAGCAAAGGGAGTGCAGACTAACTATGGCTACACCTTC